This T cell receptor beta chain is from a study of shared clonotypes between healthy human individuals. Turning to this clone: The antigen is unknown.

Findings of the study overall: The represented genetic and exposure-history diversity was limited by the small number of donors.

Only in-frame clones appear in the TCRdb table, and some are missing; sequencing was by immunoSEQ multiplex PCR. The profile covers about 2.1 million clones, with just under 95% appearing a single time and approximately 1.6% taken by the ten largest. This CDR3 has 15 residues. Germline CDR1 SGHVS, CDR2 FNYEAQ. V gave up 5 bases and J gave up 4 bases, with 17 bases separating them. As defined, naive CD8 cells were CD45RO-negative and positively selected for CCR7, with terminally differentiated effector memory CD45RA+ cells excluded. The chain combines TRBV7-6 with TRBJ1-1; no definite D call. The sequenced material came from naive CD8+ T cells from PBMCs. This receptor was taken from a man aged 18 to 29 in good health. Some clones in this sample may be carry-over from other donors' samples. CDR3 residues: CASSPRISWGTEAFF. The CDR3 coding sequence is TGTGCCAGCAGCCCGCGAATTTCCTGGGGCACTGAAGCTTTCTTT.